This T cell receptor beta chain was identified during a study of blood T cell repertoires in COVID-19. Overall study: Whether acute or convalescent, the COVID-19 samples came from the United States, Italy and Spain. From T cells, B-cell-depleted T cells, or PBMCs came the material, which was cDNA or gDNA.

As processed by the authors: By means of reference gene primer amplification, nucleated cell counts were estimated. Clones were read by immunoSEQ multiplex PCR, and TCRdb kept only the in-frame ones, dropping some. V, J and clone size were drawn from that table, and D and trimming were deduced from the DNA. Altogether about 150,000 clones are present, more than 80% being singletons, with the ten largest covering around 16%. The CDR3 consists of 15 residues. V lost 8 bases and J lost 0, with 14 bases in between. Germline V gene data show CDR1 as SNHLY and CDR2 as FYNNEI. Sequencing was done on a sample of peripheral blood. The sequence was collected from a woman in her forties with acute or convalescent COVID-19. The rearrangement uses TRBV2 and TRBJ1-3; tentatively, D is TRBD1 (5 bases). The CDR3 region is CASQGSQASGNTIYF. The CDR3 DNA sequence: TGTGCCAGCCAGGGCAGCCAAGCCTCTGGAAACACCATATATTTT. Full variable domain (outside the CDR3, taken from reference TRBV2 and TRBJ1-3): EPEVTQTPSHQVTQMGQEVILRCVPISNHLYFYWYRQILGQKVEFLVSFYNNEISEKSEIFDDQFSVERPDGSNFTLKIRSTKLEDSAMYFCASQGSQASGNTIYFGEGSWLTVV.